This T cell receptor beta chain was profiled in a study of shared clonotypes between healthy human individuals. CDR3 size: 13 residues. The ends were cut back, 3 bases at V and 6 bases at J, with 10 bases in the middle. Per the germline V gene, CDR1 is LNHNV and CDR2 is YYDKDF (reference sequence). The unsorted samples had tens of millions of PBMCs used for genomic DNA. TCRdb's copy holds only in-frame clones and misses some; the assay was immunoSEQ multiplex PCR. Among some 500,000 clones, 65% to 80% were seen once, and the ten largest hold about an eighth. The genes are TRBV15 and TRBJ2-3; the D gene is possibly TRBD2 (5 bases). Sequencing was carried out using PBMCs. The clonotype originates from a woman aged 40 to 55 in good health. Some clones in this sample may be carry-over from other donors' samples. DNA of the CDR3: TGTGCCACCAGCAGGAGCGGTGGGGATACGCAGTATTTT. Amino acids: CATSRSGGDTQYF.